This TCR beta chain was sequenced in a study of blood T cell repertoires in COVID-19. Study in general: Researchers got acute and convalescent COVID-19 samples from the United States, Italy and Spain. In each case, the material was cDNA or gDNA derived from T cells, B-cell-depleted T cells, or PBMCs.

The V segment lost 6 bases and the J segment 7 bases; nucleotides outside the gene matches: 2. CDR3 size: 12 residues. Per the germline V gene, CDR1 is SGHAT and CDR2 is FQNNGV. Authors' processing steps: Scientists estimated how many nucleated cells there were by amplifying reference gene primers. The repertoire was sequenced with immunoSEQ multiplex PCR; TCRdb's copy has only in-frame clones and lacks some. D and trimming were read from the DNA, whereas the V and J calls and clone size are those reported in that table. The sample holds nearly 250,000 clones; 70% to 85% are singletons and the top ten take about 2%.

The chain has TRBV11-2 and TRBJ2-7; the match to TRBD2 covers 11 bases. The sequencing sample was made of peripheral blood. The origin of this receptor is a woman of 80 years or more with acute or convalescent COVID-19. The CDR3 nucleotides read TGTGCCAGCAGGCCTAGCGGGGGGGAGCAGTACTTC. This codes for CASRPSGGEQYF.